This entry concerns a single T cell receptor beta chain. This entry comes from a study of blood T cell repertoires in COVID-19. Study context: The United States, Italy and Spain provided the acute and convalescent COVID-19 samples.

Authors' processing steps: For nucleated cells, counts were estimated from reference gene primer amplification. Clones were read by immunoSEQ multiplex PCR, and TCRdb kept only the in-frame ones, dropping some. V and J calls and clone size are those listed in that table; D and trimming were worked out from the DNA. Of about 110,000 clones listed, approximately 80% were seen once; the top ten hold 14%. The receptor's source is a woman in her sixties with acute or convalescent COVID-19. The specimen was peripheral blood.

CDR3: CASSSNNEKLFF. CDR3 nucleotide sequence: TGTGCCAGTAGTTCTAATAATGAAAAACTGTTTTTT. The rearrangement joins TRBV19 to TRBJ1-4, with no clear D. The CDR3 totals 12 residues. V was clipped by 5 bases and J by 4 bases, with 5 bases between them. CDR1 is LNHDA, CDR2 SQIVND, per germline (reference sequence).